This T cell receptor (beta chain) was profiled in a study of blood T cell repertoires in COVID-19 (dated by TCRdb to the early 2020s). The study in broad terms: Samples from collaborators originated in the United States, Italy and Spain and spanned both the acute and convalescent phases of COVID-19. The repertoires were released in a freely available public database intended as a resource for research on the immune response to SARS-CoV-2. The prospective study material was composed of cDNA or gDNA derived from T cells, B-cell-depleted T cells, or PBMCs. The sample metadata nearly always contained a de-identified subject ID, COVID-19 status, age in years and sex. Where HLA class I and class II types were available, the types were taken from metadata supplied by the sample provider, not from assay-based typing. Deeply sampled blood TCRbeta repertoires from subjects exposed to, actively infected with, or recovered from COVID-19 were included in the dataset. The samples were drawn from the first 160 participants of the ongoing ImmuneRACE study and from 950 to 1,500 subjects provided by 6 global collaborators.

Broad study findings and their caveats: Clinical and demographic metadata were provided uncurated, with the amount varying by source and participant.

V is clipped by 3 bases and J by 0 bases, and the sequence between their germline boundaries is 24 bases long. CDR3 length: 20 amino acids, cysteine to phenylalanine. The DNA shown is the 60-base CDR3, in frame from base 1. As encoded in the germline V gene, CDR1 is MNHNS while CDR2 is SASEGT. TCRbeta CDR3 regions were amplified from genomic DNA using the immunoSEQ Assay, a bias-controlled multiplex PCR. In the authors' own workflow: Within the assay, amplification of reference gene primers was used to estimate how many nucleated cells each sample contained. To quantify the absolute abundance of each unique TCRbeta CDR3 rearrangement, sequence reads were collapsed and filtered. For each sample, productive Simpson clonality was calculated as the square root of Simpson's diversity index over productive rearrangements. As stored in TCRdb, this immuneACCESS dataset retains in-frame rearrangements with V and J assigned. A fraction of the clones does not appear; measured against another copy, unresolved V genes explain less than half of the discrepancy, and the remainder lacks a known reason. The V and J calls and clone size come from that table; D and trimming were worked out from the DNA. In this sample the table shows 100,000 to 130,000 clones, roughly 84% of which occur a single time. The leading ten clones occupy 4.2% of the sample.

Collaborating institutions collected whole blood in K2EDTA tubes following their own protocols. For TCRbeta analysis, collaborators shipped samples as frozen whole blood, isolated PBMCs, or DNA extracted from either of those sample types. To note about this clone: Its antigen remains unidentified. Base qualities were left out, and no much larger clone turns up one base away.

Here the chain combines TRBV6-1 and TRBJ2-1; D gene: possibly TRBD2, on 6 matching bases. The origin of this receptor is a human donor in a cohort sampled during active COVID-19. Sequenced sample: peripheral blood. This receptor has the CDR3 CASSDAGTLPGVSSYNEQFF. At the DNA level, the sequence is TGTGCCAGCAGTGACGCCGGGACGCTACCGGGGGTCTCCTCCTACAATGAGCAGTTCTTC.